A single sample is the source of the 32 T cell receptor beta chains below, sequenced in a study of cytomegalovirus exposure and HLA in healthy donors. The PCR was carried out with 60 Vbeta primers and 13 Jbeta primers. The data were produced by immunoSEQ multiplex PCR, yet TCRdb's version contains in-frame clones alone and is incomplete. The sample has around 120,000 clones; roughly 79% are singletons. Sequenced input: PBMCs. Receptors originate from a boy aged 2 to 10 in good health and CMV-seronegative.

The CDR3 bases are TGTGCCAGCAGCCGGGGACAGGGGTATGGCTACACCTTC. Amino acids: CASSRGQGYGYTF. The V gene is TRBV7-6, the J gene TRBJ1-2, with TRBD1 matching over 10 bases. With 5 bases clipped from V and 5 bases from J, the junction kept 2 bases outside the gene matches. Germline V gene lookup returns CDR1 SGHVS and CDR2 FNYEAQ. This CDR3 has 13 amino acids. The entire variable domain, with the rest obtained from reference TRBV7-6 and TRBJ1-2, is as follows: GAGVSQSPRYKVTKRGQDVALRCDPISGHVSLYWYRQALGQGPEFLTYFNYEAQQDKSGLPNDRFSAERPEGSISTLTIQRTEQRDSAMYRCASSRGQGYGYTFGSGTRLTVV.

This chain joins TRBV2 and TRBJ2-5, with D tentatively TRBD1 (5 bases). Germline assignment: CDR1 SNHLY and CDR2 FYNNEI. The V gene lost 5 bases and the J gene lost 2 bases, with 9 bases spanning the gap. The CDR3 is made up of 13 amino acids. The CDR3 DNA follows: TGTGCCAGCAGTTCAGGGTCTCAAGAGACCCAGTACTTC. This gives the protein CASSSGSQETQYF. Using reference TRBV2 and TRBJ2-5 for the parts outside the CDR3, the full variable domain is EPEVTQTPSHQVTQMGQEVILRCVPISNHLYFYWYRQILGQKVEFLVSFYNNEISEKSEIFDDQFSVERPDGSNFTLKIRSTKLEDSAMYFCASSSGSQETQYFGPGTRLLVL.

The count of this clone is one. The chain is built from TRBV18 and TRBJ2-6; unclear D gene. The germline V gene encodes CDR1 KGHSH and CDR2 LQKENI. With 1 base removed from V and 5 bases from J, the gap between germline ends came to 15 bases. This CDR3 is built from 17 residues. The CDR3 DNA follows: TGTGCCAGCTCACCACGTGACACCTTGAGTTGGGCCAACGTCCTGACTTTC. Encoded protein: CASSPRDTLSWANVLTF.

The J gene is TRBJ1-2, the V gene TRBV10-3, with D perhaps TRBD1 (5 bases). Germline V gene lookup returns CDR1 ENHRY and CDR2 SYGVKD. This CDR3 spans 17 amino acids. The V end lost 2 bases, the J end lost 0 bases, and 16 bases lay between the germline ends. The CDR3 spells CAISEADTGVSNYGYTF. The CDR3 DNA sequence: TGTGCCATCAGTGAGGCGGACACAGGAGTCTCTAACTATGGCTACACCTTC.

V gene TRBV7-9 combines with J gene TRBJ2-5; D is ambiguous. The closer fit of TRBJ2-7 to the DNA end suggests the J call may be wrong. The germline V gene encodes CDR1 SEHNR and CDR2 FQNEAQ (reference sequence). The CDR3 covers 14 residues. As DNA, the CDR3 is TGTGCCAGCAGCTTAGGACTCAGCCCCCACGAGCAGTACTTC. This codes for CASSLGLSPHEQYF.

The rearrangement links TRBV7-2 to TRBJ1-6; TRBD1 is a possible D gene (5 bases). The CDR3 runs 12 residues. Trimming stripped 1 base from V and 13 bases from J, with 8 bases between. Looked up from germline, CDR1 is SGHTA and CDR2 is FQGNSA. The CDR3 DNA reads TGTGCCAGCAGCTTAGGGGGCCGGCCCCTCCACTTT. Translation: CASSLGGRPLHF.

This chain links TRBV2 with TRBJ1-2; no clear D. CDR1 SNHLY and CDR2 FYNNEI come from the germline V gene. V was pared by 8 bases and J by 8 bases, with 18 bases between. The CDR3 consists of 13 residues. CDR3 in amino acids: CASLRTGSDGYTF. The CDR3 nucleotides read TGTGCCAGCCTCAGGACGGGGAGCGACGGCTACACCTTC.

This rearrangement joins TRBV6-4 to TRBJ2-2, with D maybe TRBD1 (5 bases). The CDR3 is 16 amino acids. The germline V gene has CDR1 MRHNA and CDR2 SNTAGT. With 0 bases removed from V and 2 bases from J, the gap between germline ends came to 10 bases. This CDR3 is CASSDSAQGNTGELFF. The CDR3 bases are TGTGCCAGCAGTGACTCGGCTCAGGGCAACACCGGGGAGCTGTTTTTT.

DNA of the CDR3: TGTGCCAGCTCACCACCGCGATCCGACTCTGGAAACACCATATATTTT. It is translated as CASSPPRSDSGNTIYF. The J gene is TRBJ1-3, the V gene TRBV18; no clear D gene. This CDR3 is 16 amino acids long. V was shortened by 0 bases and J by 0 bases, with 9 bases between the two germline ends. The germline CDR1 and CDR2 sequences are KGHSH and LQKENI. Complete variable domain (other parts from reference TRBV18 and TRBJ1-3): NAGVMQNPRHLVRRRGQEARLRCSPMKGHSHVYWYRQLPEEGLKFMVYLQKENIIDESGMPKERFSAEFPKEGPSILRIQQVVRGDSAAYFCASSPPRSDSGNTIYFGEGSWLTVV.

CDR3 loop: CASSPGLAGGNEQFF. CDR3 bases: TGTGCCAGCAGTCCGGGACTAGCGGGAGGAAATGAGCAGTTCTTC. The genes are TRBV6-4 and TRBJ2-1, with 15 bases fitting TRBD2. Germline CDR1 and CDR2: MRHNA and SNTAGT. This CDR3 region has 15 residues. With 5 bases clipped from V and 7 bases from J, the junction kept 3 bases outside the gene matches.

V usage is TRBV11-2 and J usage is TRBJ2-2; the D gene is possibly TRBD2 (7 bases). CDR3 size: 16 residues. Germline assignment: CDR1 SGHAT and CDR2 FQNNGV. Trimming took off 6 bases at V and 5 bases at J, with 19 bases between the two ends. The CDR3 bases are TGTGCCAGCAGTCTAAGGGGGGGGAGGTGGACCGGGGAGCTGTTTTTT. It yields the protein CASSLRGGRWTGELFF.

The chain uses TRBV14 and TRBJ1-2, with TRBD1 as a possible D gene (5 bases). Germline V gene lookup returns CDR1 SGHDN and CDR2 FVKESK. V lost 5 bases, J lost 7 bases, and 26 bases lay in between. The CDR3 consists of 17 residues. The CDR3 DNA sequence: TGTGCCAGCAGCGGCCATCCGGACACAACTTTGTCCCGTGGCTACACCTTC. This codes for CASSGHPDTTLSRGYTF.

V is TRBV15 and J is TRBJ1-2; the D gene is possibly TRBD1 (5 bases). The length of the CDR3 is 15 residues. V dropped 1 base and J dropped 3 bases, with 12 bases sitting between them. In germline, CDR1 is LNHNV, CDR2 YYDKDF (reference sequence). The CDR3 DNA sequence: TGTGCCACCAGCAGAGGGACAAGCGGGTACTATGGCTACACCTTC. Amino acid sequence: CATSRGTSGYYGYTF.

This clone was seen a single time. CDR3 residues: CASSQLRFREATDTQYF. CDR3 bases: TGCGCCAGCAGCCAGCTAAGATTCCGGGAGGCCACAGATACGCAGTATTTT. The rearrangement joins TRBV4-3 to TRBJ2-3; 7 nucleotides align to TRBD2. V trimming: 3 bases; J trimming: 2 bases; junction bases outside the gene matches: 11. This CDR3 is built from 17 residues. From germline, CDR1 is LGHNA and CDR2 YSLEER.

This clone was counted between two and nine times. V usage is TRBV9 and J usage is TRBJ2-2, with TRBD2 matching over 9 bases. Germline loops: CDR1 SGDLS, CDR2 YYNGEE. This CDR3 is built from 18 residues. J gave up 4 bases and V 4 bases, and 14 bases lay outside the gene matches. CDR3 in DNA: TGTGCCAGCAGCTTGACCGGGACTAGCACGTCGTCCACCGGGGAGCTGTTTTTT. Translated: CASSLTGTSTSSTGELFF.

This clone occurred a few times. The rearrangement uses TRBV14 and TRBJ2-7, with 7 bases identical to TRBD1. Germline CDR1 is SGHDN and CDR2 is FVKESK. CDR3 length: 13 residues. V dropped 6 bases and J dropped 1; count of bases not matched to a gene: 3. This CDR3 reads CASRGTESYEQYF. The DNA of the CDR3 is TGTGCCAGCAGGGGGACAGAATCCTACGAGCAGTACTTC.

This clone was seen just once. This chain uses TRBV4-3 with TRBJ1-6; tentative D call: TRBD1 (5 bases). Trimming shortened V by 3 bases and J by 0 bases, and 12 bases separated the two germline ends. CDR1 is LGHNA, CDR2 YSLEER, per germline. The CDR3 is made up of 17 amino acids. Here the CDR3 DNA reads TGCGCCAGCAGCCAGAGCTCCGACAGCTCCTATAATTCACCCCTCCACTTT. Residues: CASSQSSDSSYNSPLHF.

This clone has a single count. J is TRBJ1-2 and V is TRBV5-6; D is unclear. The CDR3 has 13 amino acids. The V gene lost 1 base and the J gene lost 0 bases, with 4 bases spanning the gap. The germline V gene has CDR1 SGHDT and CDR2 YYEEEE. The CDR3 spells CASSLSANYGYTF. The CDR3 coding sequence is TGTGCCAGCAGCTTGTCTGCTAACTATGGCTACACCTTC.

The J gene is TRBJ2-3, the V gene TRBV4-3, with TRBD2 as a possible D gene (6 bases). V shed 0 bases and J shed 0 bases, with 16 bases lying between them. The CDR3 loop spans 18 amino acids. Germline V CDR1 and CDR2: LGHNA, YSLEER. The chain's CDR3 is CASSQDRGGPSSTDTQYF. DNA for the CDR3: TGCGCCAGCAGCCAAGATCGAGGAGGGCCAAGTAGCACAGATACGCAGTATTTT.

This clone was counted between two and nine times. This sequence joins TRBV5-1 and TRBJ1-2; 8 nucleotides align to TRBD1. The CDR3 sequence is 15 residues long. V gave up 0 bases and J gave up 4 bases; unmatched junction bases: 5. CDR1 and CDR2 from the germline V gene are SGHRS and YFSETQ. The CDR3 spells CASSLGTGISYGYTF. CDR3 sequence (DNA): TGCGCCAGCAGCTTGGGGACAGGGATTTCCTATGGCTACACCTTC.

This rearrangement joins TRBV6-1 to TRBJ2-1, with 7 bases fitting TRBD2. Trimming at V came to 0 bases and at J to 3 bases, leaving 8 bases not matched to a gene. The CDR3 runs 17 residues. Germline V CDR1 and CDR2: MNHNS, SASEGT. The CDR3 nucleotides read TGTGCCAGCAGTGAAGCTCCCTCGGGGGGACTCTACAATGAGCAGTTCTTC. This gives the protein CASSEAPSGGLYNEQFF.

The chain has TRBV5-6 and TRBJ2-7; 14 bases map to TRBD2. The germline CDR1 and CDR2 sequences are SGHDT and YYEEEE. The CDR3 covers 14 residues. The J segment lost 9 bases and the V segment lost 4 bases, leaving 6 bases of the junction unmatched. In nucleotides, the CDR3 is TGTGCCAGCAGCCCGGGGACTAGCGGGAGTTGGCAGTACGTC. Translating it yields CASSPGTSGSWQYV.

V is TRBV7-3 and J is TRBJ2-2; a weak D match, TRBD2 (6 bases). The CDR3 consists of 15 residues. The germline V gene has CDR1 SGHTA and CDR2 FQGTGA. Between the trimmed V and J ends, which lost 2 bases and 1 base, there was a span of 8 bases. The CDR3 loop reads CASSLGGRNTGELFF. CDR3 DNA sequence: TGTGCCAGCAGCTTAGGAGGGAGGAACACCGGGGAGCTGTTTTTT.

The chain carries TRBV30 and TRBJ1-5, with TRBD1 as a possible D gene (5 bases). The CDR3 is 15 amino acids. The germline gives CDR1 GTSNPN, CDR2 SVGIG (reference sequence). V was cut by 1 base and J by 1 base, with 11 bases left in between. The CDR3 reads CAWSDGAGSNQPQHF. For the CDR3, the DNA is TGTGCCTGGAGTGATGGGGCCGGGAGCAATCAGCCCCAGCATTTT.

This clone occurred a few times. J is TRBJ1-2 and V is TRBV4-1; 7 bases fit TRBD1. Per germline, CDR1 MGHRA and CDR2 YSYEKL. The CDR3 is made up of 15 amino acids. V gave up 5 bases and J gave up 1 base; unmatched junction bases: 7. In DNA form, the CDR3 reads TGCGCCAGCAGCTTAGAACAGGGGATTAACTATGGCTACACCTTC. Translated: CASSLEQGINYGYTF.

This sequence joins TRBV29-1 and TRBJ2-1, with 9 positions matching TRBD1. The CDR3 spans 14 residues. The V segment lost 6 bases and the J segment 3 bases; nucleotides outside the gene matches: 6. The V gene's germline CDR1 is SQVTM and CDR2 ANQGSEA. The CDR3 is CSVLTGGYYNEQFF. The CDR3 nucleotides are TGCAGCGTCCTGACAGGGGGGTACTACAATGAGCAGTTCTTC.

The V gene is TRBV13, the J gene TRBJ2-7; TRBD1 aligns across 7 bases. The CDR3 has 12 amino acids. Germline CDR1 and CDR2: PRHDT and FYEKMQ (reference sequence). J gave up 4 bases and V 9 bases, and 6 bases lay outside the gene matches. The CDR3 sequence: CASGTDDYEQYF. CDR3 sequence (DNA): TGTGCCAGTGGGACAGATGATTACGAGCAGTACTTC.

Only one count was recorded for this clone. This chain connects TRBV9 to TRBJ2-1, with TRBD2 matching 8 bases. CDR1 SGDLS and CDR2 YYNGEE come from the germline V gene. The CDR3 extends over 16 amino acids. Germline trimming cut 0 bases from V and 5 bases from J; bases unmatched to any gene: 7. DNA for the CDR3: TGTGCCAGCAGCGTAGATCGGGAGGGCTTACACAATGAGCAGTTCTTC. It specifies CASSVDREGLHNEQFF.

The chain is built from TRBV2 and TRBJ2-7; D gene uncertain. V was pared by 6 bases and J by 2 bases, with 11 bases between. Germline V lookup: CDR1 SNHLY, CDR2 FYNNEI. The CDR3 is made up of 13 amino acids. The CDR3 loop reads CASSRRVTYEQYF. The DNA of the CDR3 is TGTGCCAGCAGCCGACGGGTGACCTACGAGCAGTACTTC.

This chain joins TRBV4-2 and TRBJ2-3; TRBD2 matches 10 bases. Looked up from germline, CDR1 is LGHNA and CDR2 is YNFKEQ. J was trimmed by 4 bases and V by 0 bases; bases with no gene match: 4. The CDR3 covers 16 residues. Here the CDR3 reads CASSQDGTSASDTQYF. The CDR3 DNA follows: TGTGCCAGCAGCCAAGACGGGACTAGCGCTTCAGATACGCAGTATTTT.

This rearrangement joins TRBV18 to TRBJ2-5; possible D gene TRBD1, 6 bases. Trimming shortened V by 6 bases and J by 5 bases, and 19 bases separated the two germline ends. Germline V CDR1 and CDR2: KGHSH, LQKENI. This CDR3 region has 15 residues. CDR3 sequence: CASSQNTGYVETQYF. For the CDR3, the DNA is TGTGCCAGCTCCCAGAACACAGGGTACGTCGAGACCCAGTACTTC.

In its sample, this clone was seen a few times. The rearrangement uses TRBV6-6 and TRBJ2-2, with D possibly being TRBD2 (5 bases). Looked up from germline, CDR1 is MNHNY and CDR2 is SVGAGI (reference sequence). V lost 8 bases to trimming and J lost 3 bases, with 16 bases between them. The CDR3 consists of 15 residues. DNA for the CDR3: TGTGCCAGCCGGGAATGGATCGGCGACACCGGGGAGCTGTTTTTT. Protein product: CASREWIGDTGELFF.